This T cell receptor (beta chain) is from a study of OX40 agonist ivuxolimab in advanced cancers. TCRdb keeps only in-frame clones here, not all; method: immunoSEQ multiplex PCR. The table has over 85,000 clones, just under 95% seen once. This specimen was CD4+ or CD8+ T cells sorted from blood, taken in a trial of the OX40 agonist ivuxolimab. The clonotype originates from an adult with an advanced solid tumor such as melanoma, head and neck, liver or kidney cancer.

In DNA form, the CDR3 reads TGCAGCCCGAAGGGGCTAGCGGGGGCGGGTGCAGATACGCAGTATTTT. Translating gives CSPKGLAGAGADTQYF. The rearrangement links TRBV29-1 to TRBJ2-3, with 10 bases that match TRBD2. This CDR3 comprises 16 residues. V trimming: 8 bases; J trimming: 4 bases; junction bases outside the gene matches: 15. Germline CDR1 is SQVTM and CDR2 is ANQGSEA.